These 25 T cell receptor beta chains were sequenced from one sample in a study of vaccination effects on CD4 cells after COVID-19. The repertoire was sequenced with immunoSEQ multiplex PCR; TCRdb's copy has only in-frame clones and lacks some. The data contain tens of thousands of clones, 75% to 90% of them singletons. Ahead of sequencing, the ViraFEST assay grew antigen-specific CD4+ T cells using viral peptide pools. Culturing for nine to ten days preceded CD4+ T cell isolation. Participants were given two doses of BNT162b2 or mRNA-1273 vaccine. Their recognized antigens are unknown. The material was CD4+ T cells from PBMCs cultured with SARS-CoV-2 spike peptides, obtained after COVID-19 vaccination. The receptors originated from a human donor who received a COVID-19 vaccine. Some clones in this sample may be carry-over from other donors' samples.

This rearrangement joins TRBV7-3 to TRBJ2-3; TRBD2 is a possible D gene (6 bases). The CDR3 spans 17 residues. V was shortened by 5 bases and J by 0 bases, with 18 bases between the two germline ends. Germline CDR1 reads SGHTA; CDR2 reads FQGTGA. The CDR3 nucleotides are TGTGCCAGCAGCCCTCGGGACTCCCCCTGGAGCACAGATACGCAGTATTTT. Protein sequence: CASSPRDSPWSTDTQYF.

V gene TRBV28 combines with J gene TRBJ1-2, with D perhaps TRBD1 (5 bases). The CDR3 has 12 residues. Germline assignment: CDR1 MDHEN and CDR2 SYDVKM. The germline V and J ends were trimmed by 7 bases and 7 bases, with 13 bases remaining between them. Here the CDR3 reads CASKEGLSGYTF. In DNA form, the CDR3 reads TGTGCCAGCAAGGAGGGGCTCTCTGGCTACACCTTC.

The chain has TRBV28 and TRBJ2-7; D is ambiguous. The V gene's germline CDR1 is MDHEN and CDR2 SYDVKM. Trimming removed 4 bases at V and 1 base at J, with 11 bases between. This CDR3 comprises 14 residues. The CDR3, as DNA: TGTGCCAGCAGTTCCGCTTTGGGGTCCTACGAGCAGTACGTC. Translated, it gives CASSSALGSYEQYV.

The chain recombines TRBV7-2 with TRBJ1-2; D unclear. In germline, CDR1 is SGHTA, CDR2 FQGNSA. The CDR3 runs 14 residues. V lost 1 base to trimming and J lost 8 bases, with 14 bases between them. CDR3 sequence reads: CASSLVGFQYGYTF. In DNA, the CDR3 is TGTGCCAGCAGCTTAGTAGGGTTTCAGTACGGCTACACCTTC.

This clone showed up just once. The rearrangement joins TRBV29-1 to TRBJ2-3; unclear D gene. Germline CDR1 is SQVTM and CDR2 is ANQGSEA. Deletions cut 7 bases from V and 0 bases from J, with 20 bases between. This CDR3 has 16 amino acids. CDR3 sequence reads: CSALLRSAASTDTQYF. CDR3 DNA sequence: TGCAGCGCCCTGCTGCGGTCCGCTGCTAGCACAGATACGCAGTATTTT.

The genes are TRBV7-3 and TRBJ2-1; TRBD2 matches 12 bases. CDR1 is SGHTA and CDR2 is FQGTGA in the germline V gene. The CDR3 extends over 15 amino acids. V lost 6 bases, J lost 7 bases, and 7 bases stayed unmatched. The CDR3 region has the DNA TGTGCCAGCAGGGCCGGGACTAGCGGGCCTAATGAGCAGTTCTTC. It specifies CASRAGTSGPNEQFF.

This clone was counted between two and nine times. The chain couples TRBV30 to TRBJ1-3, with D unresolved. Germline V lookup: CDR1 GTSNPN, CDR2 SVGIG (reference sequence). CDR3 length: 14 amino acids. Trimming removed 2 bases at V and 0 bases at J, with 8 bases between. The CDR3 protein is CAWSPIRSGNTIYF. In DNA form, the CDR3 reads TGTGCCTGGAGTCCCATCCGCTCTGGAAACACCATATATTTT.

The chain combines TRBV11-3 with TRBJ2-3; 7 nucleotides match TRBD2. From germline, CDR1 is SGHNT and CDR2 YENEEA. J gave up 6 bases and V 5 bases, and 11 bases lay outside the gene matches. This CDR3 spans 15 amino acids. For the CDR3, the DNA is TGTGCCAGCAGCCATCCTGGGGGGGTGATGGATACGCAGTATTTT. Its protein is CASSHPGGVMDTQYF. Variable domain in full (rest from reference TRBV11-3 and TRBJ2-3): EAGVVQSPRYKIIEKKQPVAFWCNPISGHNTLYWYLQNLGQGPELLIRYENEEAVDDSQLPKDRFSAERLKGVDSTLKIQPAELGDSAVYLCASSHPGGVMDTQYFGPGTRLTVL.

This clone has a handful of counts. V usage is TRBV7-2 and J usage is TRBJ1-1; the D gene is possibly TRBD1 (5 bases). The length of the CDR3 is 15 residues. The germline CDR1 and CDR2 sequences are SGHTA and FQGNSA. Trimming shortened V by 4 bases and J by 4 bases, and 16 bases separated the two germline ends. CDR3 protein: CASSSTRGEGTEAFF. CDR3 sequence (DNA): TGTGCCAGCAGCTCGACCCGGGGGGAGGGCACTGAAGCTTTCTTT.

The gene calls are TRBV5-4 and TRBJ2-4; 9 nucleotides line up with TRBD1. Germline loops: CDR1 SGHNT, CDR2 YYREEE (reference sequence). The CDR3 consists of 15 residues. Trimming removed 4 bases from V and 3 bases from J; junction bases left unmatched: 5. DNA for the CDR3: TGTGCCAGCAGCCCAATGACAGGGGGCAAAAACATTCAGTACTTC. This codes for CASSPMTGGKNIQYF.

The chain joins TRBV5-1 to TRBJ2-3, with 8 bases identical to TRBD1. Per germline, CDR1 SGHRS and CDR2 YFSETQ. This CDR3 has 17 residues. The V gene end was trimmed by 2 bases and the J gene end by 5 bases; junction bases not matched to a gene: 13. CDR3 coding DNA: TGCGCCAGCAGCTTCCAGGGGACAGGCCGAGTGGGAGATACGCAGTATTTT. Its translation is CASSFQGTGRVGDTQYF.

The rearrangement uses TRBV7-2 and TRBJ2-2; D remains ambiguous. The germline CDR1 and CDR2 sequences are SGHTA and FQGNSA. This CDR3 is built from 10 residues. V dropped 8 bases and J dropped 9 bases, with 7 bases sitting between them. This CDR3 reads CASSSRELFF. CDR3 DNA: TGTGCCAGCTCCTCCCGGGAGCTGTTTTTT.

V usage is TRBV4-2 and J usage is TRBJ2-1, with 7 bases lining up with TRBD1. Germline V lookup: CDR1 LGHNA, CDR2 YNFKEQ. The CDR3 runs to 16 residues. V lost 4 bases and J lost 0; bases outside the gene matches: 6. The CDR3 region is CASSPTGQSSYNEQFF. The DNA of the CDR3 is TGTGCCAGCAGCCCTACGGGACAGTCCTCCTACAATGAGCAGTTCTTC.

The chain recombines TRBV6-5 with TRBJ1-5; a weak D match, TRBD1 (5 bases). In germline, CDR1 is MNHEY, CDR2 SVGAGI. CDR3 size: 13 residues. The ends were cut back, 6 bases at V and 4 bases at J, with 10 bases in the middle. The CDR3 spells CASSETANQPQHF. The CDR3 coding sequence is TGTGCCAGCAGCGAGACAGCTAATCAGCCCCAGCATTTT.

This clone was seen a few times. This chain connects TRBV7-9 to TRBJ1-2, with D unclear. The V and J ends lost 4 bases and 8 bases respectively, with 5 bases between them. CDR1 SEHNR and CDR2 FQNEAQ come from the germline V gene (reference sequence). This CDR3 region has 10 residues. Here the CDR3 reads CASSSYGYTF. DNA for the CDR3: TGTGCCAGCAGCTCCTACGGCTACACCTTC. The full variable domain, rest sourced from reference TRBV7-9 and TRBJ1-2, is DTGVSQNPRHKITKRGQNVTFRCDPISEHNRLYWYRQTLGQGPEFLTYFQNEAQLEKSRLLSDRFSAERPKGSFSTLEIQRTEQGDSAMYLCASSSYGYTFGSGTRLTVV.

The chain uses TRBV5-1 and TRBJ2-2, with TRBD2 matching 12 bases. In germline, CDR1 is SGHRS, CDR2 YFSETQ. J was trimmed by 6 bases and V by 0 bases; bases with no gene match: 0. The CDR3 sequence is 15 residues long. CDR3 loop: CASSLGLAGAGELFF. CDR3 coding DNA: TGCGCCAGCAGCTTGGGACTAGCGGGGGCCGGGGAGCTGTTTTTT.

The chain is built from TRBV2 and TRBJ2-3; no clear D gene. Trimming took off 5 bases at V and 1 base at J, with 10 bases between the two ends. The CDR3 sequence is 14 residues long. The germline gives CDR1 SNHLY, CDR2 FYNNEI. CDR3 loop: CASSKGQRTDTQYF. Here the CDR3 DNA reads TGTGCCAGCAGTAAAGGTCAACGCACAGATACGCAGTATTTT.

The chain uses TRBV4-3 and TRBJ1-1; 9 nucleotides line up with TRBD1. This CDR3 has 14 residues. Per the germline V gene, CDR1 is LGHNA and CDR2 is YSLEER. V shed 4 bases, J shed 4 bases, and the junction held 4 bases outside the gene matches. CDR3 residues: CASSRDRGSTEAFF. As DNA, the CDR3 is TGCGCCAGCAGCCGAGACAGGGGGAGCACTGAAGCTTTCTTT.

The V and J genes are TRBV19 and TRBJ2-1; D could derive from TRBD1 or TRBD2 (6 bases each). The V and J ends lost 7 bases and 13 bases respectively, with 23 bases between them. Germline CDR1 and CDR2: LNHDA and SQIVND (reference sequence). This CDR3 comprises 14 residues. The CDR3 reads CASTPRGGFSLQFF. CDR3 DNA: TGTGCCAGTACCCCACGAGGGGGGTTCTCGCTCCAGTTCTTC.

This clone has a handful of counts. This chain links TRBV14 with TRBJ2-1; the match to TRBD1 covers 8 bases. V shed 4 bases and J 2 bases; nucleotides not matched to a gene: 7. CDR1 and CDR2 (germline): SGHDN, FVKESK. This CDR3 has 16 residues. CDR3 sequence reads: CASSRHGQGPYNEQFF. The CDR3 bases are TGTGCCAGCAGCCGACATGGACAGGGTCCCTACAATGAGCAGTTCTTC.

This chain joins TRBV30 and TRBJ1-2, with D possibly TRBD1 on 5 matching bases. Per germline, CDR1 GTSNPN and CDR2 SVGIG (reference sequence). V gave up 4 bases and J gave up 4 bases, with 16 bases separating them. The CDR3 consists of 14 residues. This CDR3 reads CAWTAPGGFYGYTF. In DNA, the CDR3 is TGTGCCTGGACCGCCCCCGGGGGGTTCTATGGCTACACCTTC.

The rearrangement joins TRBV9 to TRBJ1-4; D gene uncertain. V was clipped by 4 bases and J by 5 bases, with 15 bases between them. The germline gives CDR1 SGDLS, CDR2 YYNGEE. The CDR3 length is 15 residues. The CDR3 DNA reads as TGTGCCAGCAGCTCCCTCGGACTGAACAATGAAAAACTGTTTTTT. Amino acid sequence: CASSSLGLNNEKLFF.

The genes are TRBV6-6 and TRBJ1-4, with unresolved D. Germline V gene sequence: CDR1 MNHNY, CDR2 SVGAGI (reference sequence). Trimming left V 8 bases short and J 8 bases short, with 6 bases between. The CDR3 runs 10 residues. The CDR3: CASRNEKLFF. The CDR3, as DNA: TGTGCCAGCCGGAACGAAAAACTGTTTTTT.

The sample holds one count of this clone. The rearrangement joins TRBV5-1 to TRBJ2-1; 9 positions match TRBD1. V lost 9 bases, J lost 1 base, and 11 bases stayed unmatched. Germline CDR1 and CDR2: SGHRS and YFSETQ. The CDR3 loop spans 16 amino acids. This CDR3 is CATQGVGTGSYNEQFF. For the CDR3, the DNA is TGCGCCACCCAAGGGGTCGGGACAGGGTCCTACAATGAGCAGTTCTTC. Filled out from reference TRBV5-1 and TRBJ2-1, the complete variable domain reads KAGVTQTPRYLIKTRGQQVTLSCSPISGHRSVSWYQQTPGQGLQFLFEYFSETQRNKGNFPGRFSGRQFSNSRSEMNVSTLELGDSALYLCATQGVGTGSYNEQFFGPGTRLTVL.

This rearrangement joins TRBV4-1 to TRBJ2-3; 9 bases are a match to TRBD2. Germline V lookup: CDR1 MGHRA, CDR2 YSYEKL. This CDR3 contains 17 residues. J gave up 4 bases and V 1 base, and 9 bases lay outside the gene matches. The CDR3 reads CASSQAPGGGAPDTQYF. The CDR3 region has the DNA TGCGCCAGCAGCCAAGCTCCTGGCGGGGGGGCCCCAGATACGCAGTATTTT.